This T cell receptor beta chain was captured in a study of blood T cell repertoires in COVID-19. About the research overall: T cells, B-cell-depleted T cells, or PBMCs provided the cDNA or gDNA that served as material.

Source study methods: Estimation of nucleated cell counts was performed using reference gene primer amplification. Sequencing was performed with immunoSEQ multiplex PCR; in TCRdb, only in-frame clones are kept and a portion is missing. V and J calls and clone size are those listed in that table; D and trimming were worked out from the DNA. This table has roughly 280,000 clones, 88% appearing once. Followed longitudinally, the Seattle patients had been enrolled during active infection. The TCR sequence derives from a young woman with COVID-19, enrolled during active disease. Sequencing was carried out using peripheral blood.

The CDR3, as DNA: TGTGCCAGCAGCCAACCATCTACAGGGCGACAGCCCCAGCATTTT. Translated: CASSQPSTGRQPQHF. The chain links TRBV4-2 to TRBJ1-5, with a tentative D call TRBD1 (6 bases). Trimming took 2 bases from V and 7 from J, leaving 15 bases between them. Germline-derived CDR1 and CDR2 are LGHNA and YNFKEQ. The CDR3 totals 15 residues.